This TCR beta chain appears in the sequencing data of a study of shared clonotypes between healthy human individuals (dated by TCRdb to the early 2020s). The study in broad terms: Three men and two women, aged 18 to 49 years, made up the cohort. For each donor, CD4 naive and CD4 memory were each run on three plates, CD8 naive on two plates, and CD8 memory on one plate. Leukapheresis yielded between about 0.85 and 10 billion PBMCs per donor. Different laboratories and diverse techniques were used to prepare libraries and sequence TCR repertoires, to increase sequencing depth and limit assay-specific biases. The study deeply sequenced blood TCR repertoires of about 5 healthy adults to estimate repertoire size and the extent of clonotype sharing between individuals.

Broader findings and caveats from the paper: Because the study included a small number of donors, the genetic and exposure-history diversity represented was limited. Compared with non-shared clonotypes, the clonotypes found in all four sorted-subset donors had higher generation probabilities. Pairwise subsampling led to the expectation that sequencing depth would affect the degree of clonotype sharing among donors. Larger estimated clonotype richness was generally found for naive subsets than for memory subsets. When a few donors were compared, the shared fraction of clonotypes was 5% to 6.5% for naive CD4, about 4% for naive CD8, 2.3% for memory CD4, and 0.4% for memory CD8. Sampling was limited to blood, and TCR repertoires in tissue likely differ from TCR repertoires in blood. Incomplete sequencing was indicated by rarefaction of sorted-subset datasets, despite the large sequencing depth.

A word on this clone: The antigen it binds to is not known. No quality values exist for individual bases; no much larger clone is one base distant.

Using the deep immunoSEQ assay, multiplex PCR amplified TCR CDR3 regions from genomic DNA. Extracted genomic DNA from each cell subset was distributed evenly across all wells of several immunoSEQ 96-well plates, and each plate was treated as a replicate. For sorted subsets, 200 ng of genomic DNA, equivalent to some 30,000 T cell genomes, went into each replicate PCR. Purified libraries were measured with a Qubit 3.0 fluorometer, size-checked on a Bioanalyzer 2100, and measured again with the KAPA Library Quantification kit. Every immunoSEQ 96-well plate was sequenced on a separate single-read 150-cycle Illumina NextSeq 550 flow cell. The authors' analysis ran thus. Because only junctional sequences without quality scores were contained in the immunoSEQ output, filtering matching that applied to full-length reads could not be performed. Sequences were annotated with PyIR, a Python wrapper for IgBLAST v1.9, using IMGT germline references to assign V/J genes and CDR3. Reads with weak V/J assignments (E-value above 1e-6), missing CDR3, stop codons, out-of-frame junctions, or ambiguous translated residues were removed. A V3J clonotype was defined by an identical inferred V gene, J gene, and CDR3 amino acid sequence. Percentage overlap between repertoires was computed as shared unique clonotypes divided by the size of the smaller repertoire. RTK rarefaction, the Chao1 estimator, and Recon v2.1 estimates of unobserved clonotypes were used to assess repertoire richness. OLGA was used to compute generation probabilities for all TCRbeta clonotypes that the gDNA method yielded from a handful of donors. Drawn from immuneACCESS, this table holds only the in-frame rearrangements with V and J called that TCRdb kept. Clones are partly lost; checked studies trace under half to an unresolved V gene and leave the rest unexplained. V, J and clone size derive from that table, while D and trimming were established from the DNA sequence. Within this sample are around 1.4 million clones, with less than 99% of them counted one time only. Roughly 0.35% of the sample lies in the top ten.

Per the germline V gene, LGHNA is the CDR1 and YSLEER is the CDR2. The CDR3 runs 17 residues from the cysteine to the phenylalanine. Only the CDR3 DNA is retained, 51 bases long and in frame from the first base. Relative to germline, V is 0 bases shorter and J is 6 bases shorter, with 18 bases between their ends. The donors were healthy, HIV-negative adults with no recently reported acute infections or vaccinations. Every donor was a Caucasian adult residing in Nashville, Tennessee, USA. CD4+ T cells were enriched by magnetic negative selection, after which naive cells were positively selected on CD45RA and the negative fraction was taken as the memory subset. Blood was obtained by leukapheresis, after which PBMCs were separated by Ficoll-Histopaque density gradient centrifugation and cryopreserved in liquid nitrogen vapor phase. Purity and quantity of every magnetically sorted T cell population were checked by analytical flow cytometry. Genomic DNA was isolated from each sorted fraction and quantified by UV absorbance on a Nanodrop 2000c.

This TCR was recovered from a man aged 30-40 years in good health. The sample consisted of naive CD4+ T cells sorted from blood. According to the study, the label for this sample's cell subset or site signals: CD45RA+ positively selected. The rearranged segments are TRBV4-3 and TRBJ1-5; D gene: possibly TRBD1, on 6 matching bases. DNA sequence: TGCGCCAGCAGCCAAGAAGTCTGGAGGGGGTATACTCAGCCCCAGCATTTT. Its protein reads: CASSQEVWRGYTQPQHF.